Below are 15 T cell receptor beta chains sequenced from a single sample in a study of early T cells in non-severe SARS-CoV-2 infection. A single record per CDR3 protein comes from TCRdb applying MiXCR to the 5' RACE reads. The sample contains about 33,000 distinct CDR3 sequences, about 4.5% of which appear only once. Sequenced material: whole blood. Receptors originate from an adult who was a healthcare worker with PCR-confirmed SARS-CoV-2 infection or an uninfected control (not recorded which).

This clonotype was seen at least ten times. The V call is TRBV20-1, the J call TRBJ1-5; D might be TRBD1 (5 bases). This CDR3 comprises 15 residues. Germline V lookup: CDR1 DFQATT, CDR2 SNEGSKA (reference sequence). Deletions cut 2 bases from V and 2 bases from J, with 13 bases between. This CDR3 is CSARSNSGRNQPQHF. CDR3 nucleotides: TGCAGTGCTAGATCCAACTCGGGACGCAATCAGCCCCAGCATTTT.

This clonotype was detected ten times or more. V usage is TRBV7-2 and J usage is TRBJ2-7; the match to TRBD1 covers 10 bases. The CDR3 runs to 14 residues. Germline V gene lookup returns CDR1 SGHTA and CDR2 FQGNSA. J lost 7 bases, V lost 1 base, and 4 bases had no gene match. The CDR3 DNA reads TGTGCCAGCAGCTTAGGACAGGGGGCCTGGGAGCAGTACTTC. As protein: CASSLGQGAWEQYF.

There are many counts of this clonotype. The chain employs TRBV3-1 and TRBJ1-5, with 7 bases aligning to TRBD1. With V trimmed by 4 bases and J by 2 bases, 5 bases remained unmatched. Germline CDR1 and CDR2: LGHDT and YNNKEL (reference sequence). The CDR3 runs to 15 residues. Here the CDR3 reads CASSPSGQGNQPQHF. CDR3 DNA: TGTGCCAGCAGCCCTTCTGGACAGGGCAATCAGCCCCAGCATTTT. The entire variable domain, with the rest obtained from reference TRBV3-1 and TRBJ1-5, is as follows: DTAVSQTPKYLVTQMGNDKSIKCEQNLGHDTMYWYKQDSKKFLKIMFSYNNKELIINETVPNRFSPKSPDKAHLNLHINSLELGDSAVYFCASSPSGQGNQPQHFGDGTRLSIL.

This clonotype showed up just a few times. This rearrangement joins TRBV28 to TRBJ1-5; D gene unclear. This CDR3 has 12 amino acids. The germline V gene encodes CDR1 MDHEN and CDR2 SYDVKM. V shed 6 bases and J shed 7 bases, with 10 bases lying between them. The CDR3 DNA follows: TGTGCCAGCAGCTCGGGCACGCAGCCCCAGCATTTT. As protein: CASSSGTQPQHF.

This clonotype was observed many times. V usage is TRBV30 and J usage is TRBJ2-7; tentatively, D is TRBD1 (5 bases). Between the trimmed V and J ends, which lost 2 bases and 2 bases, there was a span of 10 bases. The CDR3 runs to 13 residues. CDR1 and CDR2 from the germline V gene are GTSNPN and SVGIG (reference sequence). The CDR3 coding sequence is TGTGCCTGGAGTCCAGGGCTGACCTACGAGCAGTACTTC. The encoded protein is CAWSPGLTYEQYF.

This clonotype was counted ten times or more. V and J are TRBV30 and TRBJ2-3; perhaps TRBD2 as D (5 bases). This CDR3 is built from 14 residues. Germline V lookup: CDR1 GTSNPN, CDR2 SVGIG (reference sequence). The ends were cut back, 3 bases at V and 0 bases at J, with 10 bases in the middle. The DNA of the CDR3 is TGTGCCTGGAGGTCTAGCTATAGCACAGATACGCAGTATTTT. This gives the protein CAWRSSYSTDTQYF.

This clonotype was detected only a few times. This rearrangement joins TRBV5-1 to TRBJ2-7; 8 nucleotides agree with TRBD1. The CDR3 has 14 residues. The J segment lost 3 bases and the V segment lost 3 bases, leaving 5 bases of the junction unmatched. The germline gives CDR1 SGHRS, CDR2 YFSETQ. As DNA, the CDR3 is TGCGCCAGCAGCTCCGGACAGGGACTCTACGAGCAGTACTTC. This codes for CASSSGQGLYEQYF.

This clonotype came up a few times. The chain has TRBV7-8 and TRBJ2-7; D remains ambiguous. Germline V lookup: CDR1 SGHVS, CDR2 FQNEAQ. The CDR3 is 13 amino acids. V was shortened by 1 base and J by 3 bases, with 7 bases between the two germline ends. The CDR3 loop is CASSLVGNYEQYF. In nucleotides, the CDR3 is TGTGCCAGCAGCTTAGTAGGGAACTACGAGCAGTACTTC.

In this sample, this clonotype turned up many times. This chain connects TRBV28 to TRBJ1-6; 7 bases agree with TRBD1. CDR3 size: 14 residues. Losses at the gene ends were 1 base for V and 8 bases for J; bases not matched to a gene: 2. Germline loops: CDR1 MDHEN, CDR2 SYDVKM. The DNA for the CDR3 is TGTGCCAGCAGTTTATCCCAGGGGGATTCACCCCTCCACTTT. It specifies CASSLSQGDSPLHF.

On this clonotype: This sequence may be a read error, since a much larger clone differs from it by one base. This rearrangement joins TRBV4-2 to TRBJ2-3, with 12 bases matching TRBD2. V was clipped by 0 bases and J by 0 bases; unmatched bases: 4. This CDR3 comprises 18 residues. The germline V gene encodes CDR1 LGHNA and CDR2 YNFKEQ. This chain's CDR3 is CASSQDDTSGGSTDTQYF. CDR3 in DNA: TGTGCCAGCAGCCAAGATGACACTAGCGGGGGGAGCACAGATACGCAGTATTTT.

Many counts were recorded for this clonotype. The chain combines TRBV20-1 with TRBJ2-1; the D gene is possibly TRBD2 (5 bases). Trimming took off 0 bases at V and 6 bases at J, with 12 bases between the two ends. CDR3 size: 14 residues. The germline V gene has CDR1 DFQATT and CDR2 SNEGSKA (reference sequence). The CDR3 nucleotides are TGCAGTGCTAGAGATCCCTCCCGGGGCAATGAGCAGTTCTTC. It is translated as CSARDPSRGNEQFF.

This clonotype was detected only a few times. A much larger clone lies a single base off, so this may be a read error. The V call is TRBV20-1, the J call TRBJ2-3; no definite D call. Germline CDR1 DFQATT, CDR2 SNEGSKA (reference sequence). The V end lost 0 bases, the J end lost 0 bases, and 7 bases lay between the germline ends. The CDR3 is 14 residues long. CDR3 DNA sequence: TGCAGTGCTAGAGACGCGTGGAGCACAGATACGCAGTATTTT. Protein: CSARDAWSTDTQYF.

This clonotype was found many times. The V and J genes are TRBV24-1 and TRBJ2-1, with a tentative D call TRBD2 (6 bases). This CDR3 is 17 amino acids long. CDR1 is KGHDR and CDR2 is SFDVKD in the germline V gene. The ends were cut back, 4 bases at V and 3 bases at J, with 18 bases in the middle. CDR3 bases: TGTGCCACCAGTGACGGACCGGGAGACGGAATCTACAATGAGCAGTTCTTC. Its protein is CATSDGPGDGIYNEQFF.

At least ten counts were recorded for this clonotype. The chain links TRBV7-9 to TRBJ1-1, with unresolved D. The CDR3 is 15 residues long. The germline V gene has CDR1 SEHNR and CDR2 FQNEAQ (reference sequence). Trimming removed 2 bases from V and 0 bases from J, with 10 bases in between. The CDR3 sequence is CASSLLSAMNTEAFF. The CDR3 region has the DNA TGTGCCAGCAGCTTACTCTCAGCGATGAACACTGAAGCTTTCTTT.

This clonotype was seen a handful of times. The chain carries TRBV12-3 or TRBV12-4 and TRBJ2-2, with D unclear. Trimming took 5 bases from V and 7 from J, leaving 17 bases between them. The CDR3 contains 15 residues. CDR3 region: CASSNWKHGVGELFF. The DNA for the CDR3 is TGTGCCAGCAGTAACTGGAAGCACGGAGTCGGGGAGCTGTTTTTT.